This T cell receptor beta chain was sequenced during a study of CD8+CD57+ T cells in acquired aplastic anemia. Study-wide background: DNA from sorted CD4+ and CD8+ cells averaged 3.2 ug. Around 11 million reads, on average, were obtained for CD4+ cells from healthy donors.

Template material for TCR beta VDJ and CDR3 profiling consisted of genomic DNA. Each CDR3 protein gets one entry after TCRdb re-called the reads with MiXCR. The sample yields roughly 420,000 distinct CDR3 sequences, approximately 70% seen once. Germline lookup yields CDR1 SGHVS and CDR2 FNYEAQ. This CDR3 has 14 residues. Trimming took 3 bases from V and 6 from J, leaving 9 bases between them. This chain uses TRBV7-6 with TRBJ1-6; D unclear. What was sequenced was sorted CD4+, CD8+, or CD8+CD57+ T cells (not recorded which) from PBMCs. The receptor comes from a human donor in good health, serving as a control. CDR3 loop: CASSLGRLNSPLHF. In DNA, the CDR3 is TGTGCCAGCAGCTTGGGCAGGCTTAATTCACCCCTCCACTTT.